A selection of T cell receptor beta chains follows, all from one sample in a study of cytomegalovirus exposure and HLA in healthy donors. Some clones are missing from TCRdb's copy, which holds only in-frame ones; the method was immunoSEQ multiplex PCR. This sample has about 130,000 clones, with about 80% found just once. The sequencing input was PBMCs. The receptors were sampled from a woman aged 45-59 years in good health and CMV-seronegative. Each CDR3 is given with its conserved first and last residue. The D gene is left open where the match is weak. Clone size is given for some rows only: seen once, a few or many times, or a class if the clone is expanded.

V gene	clone size	D gene	J gene	CDR3 DNA	CDR3 protein
TRBV6-1	.	TRBD2	TRBJ2-2	TGTGCCACCGAAGCGGGAGCGAACACCGGGGAGCTGTTTTTT	CATEAGANTGELFF
TRBV2	once	.	TRBJ1-5	TGTGCCAGCAGTGAAAAGACAGGAGACAATCAGCCCCAGCATTTT	CASSEKTGDNQPQHF
TRBV9	.	TRBD1	TRBJ2-7	TGTGCCAGCAGCCCGACCGGGACAGGGGGCTACGAGCAGTACTTC	CASSPTGTGGYEQYF
TRBV6-6	.	TRBD1	TRBJ2-2	TGTGCCAGCAGTTACGACAGGGGGGTCACCGGGGAGCTGTTTTTT	CASSYDRGVTGELFF
TRBV6-1	few	.	TRBJ1-2	TGTGCCAGCAGTGAGCGACAGGAGGGCTACACCTTC	CASSERQEGYTF
TRBV29-1	.	.	TRBJ1-1	TGCAGCGTTCATCAGATCAGCACTGAAGCTTTCTTT	CSVHQISTEAFF
TRBV28	.	TRBD1	TRBJ2-2	TGTGCCAGCAGTCTACTCCCGACAGGGCGAGCCGGGGAGCTGTTTTTT	CASSLLPTGRAGELFF
TRBV28	.	.	TRBJ2-3	TGTGCCAGTCGGGCTAATGGGGCGACAGATACGCAGTATTTT	CASRANGATDTQYF
TRBV6-5	.	.	TRBJ2-1	TGTGCCAGCGGGGGACTCAATGAGCAGTTCTTC	CASGGLNEQFF
TRBV5-1	.	.	TRBJ1-2	TGCGCCAGCAGCTTGATAACAGGGAACGGCTACACCTTC	CASSLITGNGYTF
TRBV18	.	.	TRBJ1-1	TGTGCCAGCTCACCACGTCCCAGGAACACTGAAGCTTTCTTT	CASSPRPRNTEAFF
TRBV7-9	.	.	TRBJ2-7	TGTGCCAGCAGCCACCACCCAGGCTACGAGCAGTACTTC	CASSHHPGYEQYF
TRBV13	.	TRBD2	TRBJ2-1	TGTGCCAGCAGCTTAGAAAGTCTAGCGGGAGGGGGTAGCTCCTACAATGAGCAGTTCTTC	CASSLESLAGGGSSYNEQFF
TRBV4-2	.	.	TRBJ2-7	TGTGCCAGCAGCCGGACTGGTTCCTACGAGCAGTACTTC	CASSRTGSYEQYF
TRBV20-1	.	.	TRBJ2-7	TGCAGTGCTCGGGGTGTAGGAGAGCAGTACTTC	CSARGVGEQYF
TRBV6-5	.	TRBD1	TRBJ1-2	TGTGCCAGCAGTTACCCTCCCGGGACAGGGCGCGGCTACACCTTC	CASSYPPGTGRGYTF
TRBV5-1	.	.	TRBJ2-7	TGCGCCAGCAGCTTGGCACCAGGGGAGTTGGCTTACGAGCAGTACTTC	CASSLAPGELAYEQYF
TRBV28	.	TRBD1	TRBJ2-7	TGTGCCAGCAGTTTGGGACAGGATCGTTCCTACGAGCAGTACTTC	CASSLGQDRSYEQYF
TRBV7-9	.	TRBD2	TRBJ2-3	TGTGCCAGCAGCCCCATACTAGCGGGCACAGATACGCAGTATTTT	CASSPILAGTDTQYF
TRBV6-5	few	TRBD1	TRBJ1-1	TGTGCCAGCAGTCCCGGGACAGGGTGGGAAGCTTTCTTT	CASSPGTGWEAFF
TRBV28	.	.	TRBJ1-1	TGTGCCAGCCTTGAAACCCAAGACTGGGGCTCGAGGACTGAAGCTTTCTTT	CASLETQDWGSRTEAFF
TRBV30	.	.	TRBJ1-2	TGTGCCTGGGGAGGTGGCTACCCCTTC	CAWGGGYPF
TRBV5-1	.	.	TRBJ1-1	TGCGCCAGCAGCTTGCTAGGTACACATATGAACACTGAAGCTTTCTTT	CASSLLGTHMNTEAFF
TRBV5-1	.	.	TRBJ1-1	TGCGCCAGCAGCTTGGGTGGGAGTATGAACACTGAAGCTTTCTTT	CASSLGGSMNTEAFF
TRBV6-5	.	TRBD1	TRBJ1-3	TGTGCCAGCAGTCAACAGGGGAGCTCTGGAAACACCATATATTTT	CASSQQGSSGNTIYF
TRBV5-1	.	.	TRBJ2-2	TGCGCCAGCAGCTATACAGGGAGCACCGGGGAGCTGTTTTTT	CASSYTGSTGELFF
TRBV6-1	.	.	TRBJ1-5	TGTGCCAGCAGTGGGTCCCAGGTGCCGGCTCAGCCCCAGCATTTT	CASSGSQVPAQPQHF
TRBV5-1	once	.	TRBJ2-4	TGCGCCAGCAGCCCCGACGGGGTAAACATTCAGTACTTC	CASSPDGVNIQYF
TRBV7-2	.	TRBD1	TRBJ2-7	TGTGCCAGCAGCTCTACCGGGACAGGGATCTACGAGCAGTACTTC	CASSSTGTGIYEQYF
TRBV6-1	few	TRBD2	TRBJ2-3	TGTGCCAGCACTTCGGGAGGCCCTAGAGATACGCAGTATTTT	CASTSGGPRDTQYF
TRBV7-3	.	.	TRBJ2-2	TGTGCCAGCAGCAGGACACTCGGGGAGCTGTTTTTT	CASSRTLGELFF
TRBV19	.	.	TRBJ2-7	TGTGCCAGTAGAGAGACCGAAACAGGGTGGAATACCTACGAGCAGTACTTC	CASRETETGWNTYEQYF
TRBV5-4	.	.	TRBJ1-2	TGTGCCAGCAGCCCCGCCGAGACAGGCAACTATGGCTACACCTTC	CASSPAETGNYGYTF
TRBV29-1	.	TRBD1	TRBJ2-2	TGCAGCGTTGGAGGGGACAGGGCCCCCACCGGGGAGCTGTTTTTT	CSVGGDRAPTGELFF
TRBV25-1	.	.	TRBJ2-2	TGTGCCAGCAGTGCAGGGGGGCCCGGGGAGCTGTTTTTT	CASSAGGPGELFF
TRBV9	.	.	TRBJ1-4	TGTGCCAGCAGCGTAGACGGTAGTGAAAAACTGTTTTTT	CASSVDGSEKLFF
TRBV5-4	.	.	TRBJ2-3	TGTGCCAGCAGCTGGAGCACCGGCCCAGATACGCAGTATTTT	CASSWSTGPDTQYF
TRBV30	.	.	TRBJ2-1	TGTGCCTGGAGTGGCCGGACGGGCGGGCAGCAGTTCTTC	CAWSGRTGGQQFF
TRBV28	.	TRBD1	TRBJ1-5	TGTGCCAGCAGTACCTCGACTCCGGGACAGGGGGATTTTGGCAATCAGCCCCAGCATTTT	CASSTSTPGQGDFGNQPQHF
TRBV6-1	few	TRBD1	TRBJ1-3	TGTGCCAGCAGTGCGCGTGACAGGGGCTCTGGAAACACCATATATTTT	CASSARDRGSGNTIYF
TRBV7-2	.	TRBD2	TRBJ2-2	TGTGCCAGCAGTATCCACGTTAGCGGGAGGGTGAACACCGGGGAGCTGTTTTTT	CASSIHVSGRVNTGELFF
TRBV5-6	.	.	TRBJ2-1	TGTGCCAGCAGCTTGGACAGCTACGGTGAGCAGTTCTTC	CASSLDSYGEQFF
TRBV6-1	.	TRBD2	TRBJ2-3	TGTGCCAGCAGTGAAGAAGGGGCGGGAGGGGGGGAAGGAACAGATACGCAGTATTTT	CASSEEGAGGGEGTDTQYF
TRBV9	.	.	TRBJ1-1	TGTGCCAGCAGCTACACTCGGGAGGGATCTGAAGCTTTCTTT	CASSYTREGSEAFF
TRBV29-1	.	.	TRBJ2-5	TGCAGCGTGACCCAGACAGATGAGACCCAGTACTTC	CSVTQTDETQYF
TRBV19	.	.	TRBJ1-5	TGTGCCAGTAGTATGTTGCGGGCAGGCAATCAGCCCCAGCATTTT	CASSMLRAGNQPQHF
TRBV7-2	.	.	TRBJ2-5	TGTGCCAGCAGCTCAACCGCCCTTGACAGGTTCCAAGAGACCCAGTACTTC	CASSSTALDRFQETQYF
TRBV5-1	few	TRBD1	TRBJ2-5	TGCGCCAGCAGCCCCGGACAGGGGGCCGAGACCCAGTACTTC	CASSPGQGAETQYF
TRBV29-1	.	TRBD1	TRBJ1-2	TGCAGCGTTGCAACCGGGACAGACTATGGCTACACCTTC	CSVATGTDYGYTF
TRBV6-4	.	TRBD2	TRBJ2-1	TGTGCCAGCGGGAGGACTAGCGGGAGTAATGAGCAGTTCTTC	CASGRTSGSNEQFF
TRBV19	.	TRBD1	TRBJ1-2	TGTGCCAGTAGGGAGACAGGGAACTATGGCTACACCTTC	CASRETGNYGYTF
TRBV2	.	TRBD1	TRBJ1-5	TGTGCCAGCAGGGGGACAGATAGCAATCAGCCCCAGCATTTT	CASRGTDSNQPQHF